These 27 T cell receptor beta chains were sequenced from one sample in a study of metastatic and nonmetastatic thyroid tumors. Before thyroid surgery, none of the patients had received any treatment. TCRdb re-analyzed the PCR reads using MiXCR. The sample holds about 16,000 clones; 12% are singletons and the top ten take roughly 15%. Material for sequencing was tumor tissue. The origin of the receptors is a female donor with papillary thyroid cancer or a benign thyroid nodule (not recorded which). Some clones in this sample may be carry-over from other donors' samples.

The genes are TRBV18 and TRBJ1-1, with no clear D. Trimming removed 4 bases at V and 2 bases at J, with 8 bases between. Germline V gene data show CDR1 as KGHSH and CDR2 as LQKENI. This CDR3 spans 13 amino acids. The CDR3 reads CASSRQTNTEAFF. Written as DNA, the CDR3 is TGTGCCAGCTCACGACAAACAAACACTGAAGCTTTCTTT.

DNA of the CDR3: TGTGCCAGTAAACCTCGACATCTTGACAATCAGCCCCAGCATTTT. Translating it yields CASKPRHLDNQPQHF. The genes are TRBV5-3 and TRBJ1-5; D not resolved. TRBV5-3 is treated as an ORF (open reading frame) with a function not yet certain. V was shortened by 8 bases and J by 3 bases, with 18 bases between the two germline ends. This CDR3 is 15 amino acids long.

This clone was observed at least ten times. A read error is possible here, since a much larger clone lies one base away. This CDR3 reads CASSYAVTGIYERYF. The CDR3 nucleotides read TGTGCCAGCAGTTACGCTGTTACAGGAATCTACGAGCGGTACTTC. V and J are TRBV6-6 and TRBJ2-7, with D tentatively TRBD1 (5 bases). This CDR3 is built from 15 residues. From germline, CDR1 is MNHNY and CDR2 SVGAGI (reference sequence).

Ten or more counts support this clone. The V call is TRBV7-3, the J call TRBJ2-2; possibly TRBD2 for D (5 bases). The CDR3 covers 15 residues. The V gene lost 4 bases and the J gene lost 5 bases, with 14 bases spanning the gap. The germline V gene encodes CDR1 SGHTA and CDR2 FQGTGA. CDR3 residues: CASSSTSIATGELFF. The CDR3 nucleotides are TGTGCCAGCAGCTCGACTTCCATAGCGACCGGGGAGCTGTTTTTT.

This clone was observed at least ten times. This chain joins TRBV2 and TRBJ1-2; 8 bases map to TRBD1. V lost 5 bases to trimming and J lost 4 bases; unmatched junction nucleotides: 9. Germline V lookup: CDR1 SNHLY, CDR2 FYNNEI. The CDR3 length is 15 residues. CDR3 sequence reads: CASSSDRGWGYGYTF. For the CDR3, the DNA is TGTGCCAGCAGTAGCGACAGGGGATGGGGCTATGGCTACACCTTC.

The rearrangement uses TRBV7-8 and TRBJ2-1; 8 bases are shared with TRBD2. Germline V CDR1 and CDR2: SGHVS, FQNEAQ. With V trimmed by 10 bases and J by 2 bases, 7 bases remained unmatched. The CDR3 is made up of 14 amino acids. The CDR3 DNA reads TGTGCCACCGGGGGGGAGGGACCCTACAATGAGCAGTTCTTC. This encodes CATGGEGPYNEQFF.

This clone was seen repeatedly, ten times or more. The chain recombines TRBV7-3 with TRBJ2-3; TRBD2 is a possible D gene (6 bases). Germline CDR1 and CDR2: SGHTA and FQGTGA. The length of the CDR3 is 15 residues. The V and J ends lost 6 bases and 0 bases respectively, with 13 bases between them. The CDR3 bases are TGTGCCAGCAGTGACCCGGGACTTAGCACAGATACGCAGTATTTT. Translating gives CASSDPGLSTDTQYF. Based on the CDR3 plus reference TRBV7-3 and TRBJ2-3, the full variable domain is GAGVSQTPSNKVTEKGKYVELRCDPISGHTALYWYRQSLGQGPEFLIYFQGTGAADDSGLPNDRFFAVRPEGSVSTLKIQRTERGDSAVYLCASSDPGLSTDTQYFGPGTRLTVL.

This clone was detected ten times or more. It may be a read error: a sequence one base away is much more abundant. The rearrangement joins TRBV7-2 to TRBJ2-6, with a tentative D call TRBD2 (6 bases). Trimming shortened V by 1 base and J by 9 bases, and 13 bases separated the two germline ends. Germline V CDR1 and CDR2: SGHTA, FQGNSA. The length of the CDR3 is 15 residues. The DNA for the CDR3 is TGTGCCAGCAGCTTAGGCGGGGCCTGGGTCAACGTCCTGACTTTC. This sequence encodes CASSLGGAWVNVLTF.

Turning to this clone: Being one base from a much bigger clone, this may be a read error. This chain's CDR3 is CASSRRGASGGARDTRYF. CDR3 bases: TGTGCCAGCAGCCGAAGAGGGGCTAGCGGGGGGGCAAGAGATACGCGGTATTTT. The V gene is TRBV11-2, the J gene TRBJ2-3, with 12 bases that match TRBD2. Germline CDR1 reads SGHAT; CDR2 reads FQNNGV. CDR3 length: 18 amino acids.

The rearrangement links TRBV20-1 to TRBJ1-4; D gene ambiguous. V lost 3 bases and J 5 bases, leaving 10 bases between the germline ends. The CDR3 sequence is 13 residues long. The germline V gene has CDR1 DFQATT and CDR2 SNEGSKA (reference sequence). CDR3 DNA: TGCAGTGCTAGGAGCCCACTAAATGAAAAACTGTTTTTT. Protein: CSARSPLNEKLFF.

This clone occurred many times. V gene TRBV6-1 combines with J gene TRBJ1-1; TRBD1 matches 9 bases. Germline assignment: CDR1 MNHNS and CDR2 SASEGT. This CDR3 is built from 16 residues. The V segment lost 7 bases and the J segment 3 bases; nucleotides outside the gene matches: 12. CDR3 in DNA: TGTGCCAGCACCAAACAGGGGGCGATTTTGGACACTGAAGCTTTCTTT. This translates into CASTKQGAILDTEAFF.

Details on this clone: A much larger clone differs from this one at a single base, so this may be a read error. The V gene is TRBV18, the J gene TRBJ2-1; 8 nucleotides agree with TRBD2. Germline assignment: CDR1 KGHSH and CDR2 LQKENI. The CDR3 is made up of 14 amino acids. CDR3 protein: CVSSPLAEYNEQFF. CDR3 sequence (DNA): TGTGTCAGCTCACCACTAGCGGAATACAATGAGCAGTTCTTC. Full variable domain (missing parts from reference TRBV18 and TRBJ2-1): NAGVMQNPRHLVRRRGQEARLRCSPMKGHSHVYWYRQLPEEGLKFMVYLQKENIIDESGMPKERFSAEFPKEGPSILRIQQVVRGDSAAYFCVSSPLAEYNEQFFGPGTRLTVL.

This clone was observed many times. The chain uses TRBV27 and TRBJ2-6; D gene uncertain. The CDR3 is 13 amino acids. The V end lost 6 bases, the J end lost 2 bases, and 5 bases lay between the germline ends. Germline CDR1 reads MNHEY; CDR2 reads SMNVEV (reference sequence). The CDR3 loop is CASSQPGANVLTF. Written as DNA, the CDR3 is TGTGCCAGCAGCCAGCCTGGGGCCAACGTCCTGACTTTC.

This clone was seen ten or more times. V usage is TRBV29-1 and J usage is TRBJ2-1, with D perhaps TRBD1 or TRBD2 (6 bases each). The V end was cut by 7 bases, the J end by 15 bases, with 19 bases between. The CDR3 runs to 11 residues. Germline V lookup: CDR1 SQVTM, CDR2 ANQGSEA. The CDR3 loop reads CSARGGRGPFF. CDR3 coding DNA: TGCAGCGCCCGGGGAGGCAGGGGCCCGTTCTTC.

At least ten counts were recorded for this clone. One end of the junction does not line up with germline, which may come from a read error. The chain uses TRBV25-1 and TRBJ1-6; D is uncertain. Germline V gene lookup returns CDR1 MGHDK and CDR2 SYGVNS. The CDR3 runs to 14 residues. The CDR3 region is CASSDAAGNSPFHF. As DNA, the CDR3 is TGTGCCAGCAGTGACGCCGCCGGGAATTCACCCTTCCACTTT.

This clone was observed many times. The rearrangement uses TRBV12-3 or TRBV12-4 and TRBJ2-7, with no clear D. Trimming cost V 3 bases and J 2 bases, with 5 bases left between them. The CDR3 has 12 residues. The CDR3 region is CASSFMTYEQYF. The CDR3 nucleotides are TGTGCCAGCAGTTTTATGACCTACGAGCAGTACTTC.

Many counts were recorded for this clone. This chain uses TRBV7-2 with TRBJ1-2; the D is unclear. The CDR3 sequence is 13 residues long. CDR1 and CDR2 (germline): SGHTA, FQGNSA. Trimming took 3 bases from V and 5 from J, leaving 10 bases between them. CDR3 bases: TGTGCCAGCAGCTTCCCAAACAGATATGGCTACACCTTC. Its translation: CASSFPNRYGYTF.

This clone was recorded many times. The J gene is TRBJ1-3, the V gene TRBV19; D call uncertain. V was cut by 5 bases and J by 2 bases, with 16 bases left in between. The CDR3 loop spans 16 amino acids. The germline gives CDR1 LNHDA, CDR2 SQIVND (reference sequence). The CDR3 DNA reads TGTGCCAGTAGTGTTTACGGAAGGGAGACTGGAAACACCATATATTTT. The encoded protein is CASSVYGRETGNTIYF.

This clone has a count of ten or more. The V call is TRBV5-6, the J call TRBJ1-4; D gene ambiguous. This CDR3 is built from 15 residues. CDR1 is SGHDT and CDR2 is YYEEEE in the germline V gene. V was cut by 3 bases and J by 0 bases, with 9 bases left in between. DNA of the CDR3: TGTGCCAGCAGCTCCCCCGGCGCAACTAATGAAAAACTGTTTTTT. Protein sequence: CASSSPGATNEKLFF.

This clone was observed many times. V is TRBV20-1 and J is TRBJ2-1, with 11 positions matching TRBD2. V gave up 6 bases and J gave up 6 bases; unmatched junction bases: 7. This CDR3 has 14 amino acids. From germline, CDR1 is DFQATT and CDR2 SNEGSKA (reference sequence). The CDR3: CSANFLAGGNEQFF. The CDR3 DNA is TGCAGTGCCAACTTCCTAGCGGGAGGCAATGAGCAGTTCTTC.

In its sample, this clone was seen many times. The rearrangement uses TRBV6-5 and TRBJ2-7; D is unclear. V lost 4 bases, J lost 3 bases, and 4 bases lay in between. The CDR3 contains 11 residues. Germline-derived CDR1 and CDR2 are MNHEY and SVGAGI. CDR3: CASSWGYEQYF. For the CDR3, the DNA is TGTGCCAGCAGTTGGGGCTACGAGCAGTACTTC.

This clone has just a few counts. This chain uses TRBV6-2 or TRBV6-3 with TRBJ1-2; TRBD1 aligns across 9 bases. Germline assignment: CDR1 MNHEY and CDR2 SVGEGT. V lost 4 bases and J lost 4; bases outside the gene matches: 4. The CDR3 runs 14 residues. CDR3 residues: CASSLQGAGYGYTF. Written as DNA, the CDR3 is TGTGCCAGCAGTTTACAGGGGGCAGGCTATGGCTACACCTTC.

This clone was found many times. The V gene is TRBV6-1, the J gene TRBJ2-1; D may be TRBD1 or TRBD2 (5 bases each). This CDR3 has 13 residues. V shed 7 bases and J shed 10 bases, with 17 bases lying between them. Germline lookup yields CDR1 MNHNS and CDR2 SASEGT. In DNA form, the CDR3 reads TGTGCCAGCACTCCGGGACCCATTAGAGAGCAGTTCTTC. It encodes CASTPGPIREQFF.

V is TRBV6-1 and J is TRBJ2-5; the D gene is possibly TRBD2 (6 bases). CDR1 is MNHNS and CDR2 is SASEGT in the germline V gene. With 4 bases removed from V and 0 bases from J, the gap between germline ends came to 9 bases. The length of the CDR3 is 14 residues. This CDR3 reads CASSAGTYQETQYF. Written as DNA, the CDR3 is TGTGCCAGCAGTGCCGGGACTTACCAAGAGACCCAGTACTTC.

This clone showed up many times. The CDR3: CASSRQEDTGELFF. In DNA, the CDR3 is TGTGCCAGCAGCCGCCAGGAGGACACCGGGGAGCTGTTTTTT. The V and J genes are TRBV7-6 and TRBJ2-2, with D perhaps TRBD2 (5 bases). Per germline, CDR1 SGHVS and CDR2 FNYEAQ. This CDR3 spans 14 amino acids. With 5 bases removed from V and 3 bases from J, the gap between germline ends came to 10 bases.

This clone was observed at least ten times. The rearrangement links TRBV7-9 to TRBJ2-3; the D call may be TRBD1 or TRBD2 (6 bases each). This CDR3 contains 15 residues. Per germline, CDR1 SEHNR and CDR2 FQNEAQ (reference sequence). V lost 2 bases to trimming and J lost 4 bases, with 13 bases between them. The CDR3 loop is CASSLRGLISDTQYF. In nucleotides, the CDR3 is TGTGCCAGCAGCTTACGGGGGCTCATATCAGATACGCAGTATTTT.

This clone was detected ten times or more. CDR3 nucleotide sequence: TGTGCCAGCAGTGGGGGGGCTAGCGGAGATCTCTCCTACAATGAGCAGTTCTTC. This encodes CASSGGASGDLSYNEQFF. This chain links TRBV12-3 or TRBV12-4 with TRBJ2-1; TRBD2 might be the D (7 bases). Trimming left V 5 bases short and J 0 bases short, with 20 bases between. The CDR3 has 18 residues.